The clone carrying this T cell receptor beta chain was seen once. Its cognate antigen is unknown. V was pared by 8 bases and J by 3 bases, with 9 bases of the junction left unmatched. Germline-derived CDR1 and CDR2 are MDHEN and SYDVKM. The CDR3 loop spans 14 amino acids. The sample originates from a study of cytomegalovirus exposure and HLA in healthy donors. Study-level background: Early released data comprised some 91 million unique TCRs from HLA-typed donors.

The PCR was carried out with 60 Vbeta primers and 13 Jbeta primers. In the study's own analysis: In a later analysis, of about 80 million unique beta chains, roughly 9.9 million appeared in at least two donors. Sequenced by immunoSEQ multiplex PCR; TCRdb stores in-frame clones only, minus some. Clone size and the V and J calls come from that table; the DNA yielded D and trimming. The sample records 150,000 to 200,000 clones, approximately 82% being singletons. General study results and limits: As was reported, the classifier diagnosed cytomegalovirus status with high specificity and sensitivity. Reports indicate that TCR beta sequences accurately predicted the HLA-A and HLA-B alleles of most subjects.

The chain employs TRBV28 and TRBJ1-2; 7 bases agree with TRBD1. The TCR was taken from a man younger than 30 in good health and CMV-seropositive. Sequencing was performed on PBMCs. CDR3 sequence reads: CASGTANTDYGYTF. CDR3 DNA sequence: TGTGCCAGCGGGACAGCAAACACTGACTATGGCTACACCTTC.